The clone carrying this TCR beta chain was observed a few times. What it binds is not known. The sample originates from a study of T cells in Graves' hyperthyroidism and ophthalmopathy. At the level of the study: Before any treatment, at initial diagnosis, peripheral blood was collected.

Uncontrolled infection, other autoimmune disease, pregnancy or lactation excluded patients. The PBMCs studied were ones that came from 10 ml fresh peripheral blood. Amplification of TCR beta CDR3 regions was performed using RNA transcripts as template. HTBI primers were employed in a first-round RT-PCR of the TCR CDR3. In TCRdb, the multiplex PCR reads were re-called with MiXCR into one record per CDR3 protein. The sample consists of approximately 600,000 distinct CDR3 sequences, 14% of them appearing once. General study findings and limits: A 13 V-J model separated ophthalmopathy from stable hyperthyroidism.

The TCR originated in a young woman with Graves' ophthalmopathy. The sample consisted of blood.

In DNA form, the CDR3 reads TGTGCCAGCAAGTACCAGGACGCGCTTGGTAGTGAGCAGTTCTTC. Protein: CASKYQDALGSEQFF. The chain uses TRBV27 and TRBJ2-1, with D unresolved. Trimming stripped 7 bases from V and 9 bases from J, with 22 bases between. CDR3 length equals 15 residues. Germline-derived CDR1 and CDR2 are MNHEY and SMNVEV (reference sequence).